A selection of T cell receptor beta chains follows, all from one sample in a study of CD8 T cells in ankylosing spondylitis. From the 5' RACE reads, TCRdb called clonotypes with MiXCR, one entry per CDR3 protein. The sample lists approximately 250,000 distinct CDR3 sequences, roughly a tenth occurring once. Sequenced sample: blood, either unsorted or a sorted T cell fraction (not recorded which). Every receptor here comes from a male donor with ankylosing spondylitis or in good health (not recorded which). Each CDR3 is given with its conserved first and last residue. A D gene is named only where the DNA matches it firmly. Clone size is given for some rows only: seen once, a few or many times, or a class if the clone is expanded.

>many|TRBV12-3/TRBV12-4|-|TRBJ2-6
CASSLVTGGANVLTF
TGTGCCAGCAGTTTAGTGACTGGTGGGGCCAACGTCCTGACTTTC
>-|TRBV12-3/TRBV12-4|-|TRBJ1-1
CASTRGGNTEAFF
TGTGCCAGCACTCGGGGGGGGAACACTGAAGCTTTCTTT
>many|TRBV12-3/TRBV12-4|-|TRBJ2-1
CASSVGPGRHEQFF
TGTGCCAGCAGCGTCGGACCAGGGAGGCATGAGCAGTTCTTC
>many|TRBV7-8|TRBD2|TRBJ2-1
CASSSRLAGSRNEQFF
TGTGCCAGCAGCTCGCGACTAGCGGGGTCTCGTAATGAGCAGTTCTTC
>few|TRBV30|TRBD1|TRBJ2-5
CAWGPGQGKETQYF
TGTGCCTGGGGTCCGGGACAGGGTAAAGAGACCCAGTACTTC
>many|TRBV25-1|-|TRBJ1-1
CASSGGTFEAFF
TGTGCCAGCAGTGGAGGGACATTTGAAGCTTTCTTT
>many|TRBV21-1|-|TRBJ1-2
CASSKHRDWRRVDYGYTF
TGTGCCAGCAGCAAACATAGGGACTGGCGGCGGGTTGACTATGGCTACACCTTC
>many|TRBV29-1|-|TRBJ2-7
CSVEDELGEQYF
TGCAGCGTTGAAGATGAGCTAGGCGAGCAGTACTTC
>many|TRBV30|-|TRBJ2-7
CAWINNYEQYF
TGTGCCTGGATAAACAACTACGAGCAGTACTTC
>many|TRBV6-5|TRBD2|TRBJ2-3
CASSYVMGAGEDTQYF
TGTGCCAGCAGTTACGTAATGGGCGCGGGGGAAGATACGCAGTATTTT
>many|TRBV20-1|-|TRBJ2-7
CSARDEAGIYEQYF
TGCAGTGCTAGAGATGAGGCAGGGATCTACGAGCAGTACTTC
>many|TRBV4-1|TRBD1|TRBJ2-7
CASSRDRGTYEQYF
TGTGCCAGCAGTCGGGACAGGGGAACCTACGAGCAGTACTTC
>many|TRBV6-1|-|TRBJ1-5
CASASNQPQHF
TGTGCCAGCGCCAGTAATCAGCCCCAGCATTTT
>many|TRBV6-5|-|TRBJ1-4
CASSYYGRRVEKLFF
TGTGCCAGCAGTTACTACGGGAGGCGGGTCGAAAAACTGTTTTTT
>many|TRBV29-1|-|TRBJ2-2
CSVTTSPPNTGELFF
TGCAGCGTTACAACTAGCCCGCCGAACACCGGGGAGCTGTTTTTT
>-|TRBV3-1|-|TRBJ2-7
CASSQGGGIAYEQYF
TGTGCCAGCAGCCAAGGAGGAGGAATCGCGTACGAGCAGTACTTC
>many|TRBV12-3/TRBV12-4|-|TRBJ1-5
CASSSRDQPQHF
TGTGCCAGCAGTTCCCGGGATCAGCCCCAGCATTTT
>few|TRBV29-1|TRBD1|TRBJ1-2
CSVESSGTVYGYTF
TGCAGCGTTGAATCATCCGGGACAGTCTATGGCTACACCTTC
>many|TRBV29-1|-|TRBJ1-4
CSARQAGNEKLFF
TGCAGCGCCCGACAAGCCGGTAATGAAAAACTGTTTTTT
>many|TRBV3-1|TRBD1|TRBJ2-5
CASRDRGSSWETQYF
TGTGCCAGCAGGGACAGGGGGTCCTCCTGGGAGACCCAGTACTTC
>many|TRBV5-6|-|TRBJ1-2
CASSSGQKDYGYTF
TGTGCCAGCAGCTCAGGACAGAAGGACTATGGCTACACCTTC
>many|TRBV11-2|TRBD2|TRBJ2-3
CASSLERRGAPRDTQYF
TGTGCCAGCAGCTTAGAGAGGCGGGGGGCACCCCGAGATACGCAGTATTTT
>-|TRBV7-2|-|TRBJ2-4
CASGTKAKNIQYF
TGTGCCAGCGGAACAAAAGCCAAAAACATTCAGTACTTC
>many|TRBV10-3|TRBD1|TRBJ2-5
CAIRGQGELQTQYF
TGTGCCATCAGGGGACAGGGAGAATTGCAGACCCAGTACTTC
>many|TRBV7-9|-|TRBJ1-1
CASSLAQTEAFF
TGTGCCAGCAGCTTAGCTCAGACTGAAGCTTTCTTT
>many|TRBV20-1|TRBD2|TRBJ2-1
CSASAGTSSYNEQFF
TGCAGTGCTAGTGCCGGGACTAGCAGTTACAATGAGCAGTTCTTC
>many|TRBV3-1|-|TRBJ2-7
CASSQGSGAAEQYF
TGTGCCAGCAGCCAAGGGTCAGGGGCGGCCGAGCAGTACTTC
>many|TRBV2|TRBD1|TRBJ1-1
CASSEAPQGATEAFF
TGTGCCAGCAGTGAAGCACCACAGGGGGCCACTGAAGCTTTCTTT
>many|TRBV20-1|TRBD2|TRBJ2-7
CSASGLGTRGTSGSSLYEQYF
TGCAGTGCATCAGGGTTGGGCACTCGAGGGACTAGCGGGTCCTCCCTCTACGAGCAGTACTTC
>few|TRBV7-2|TRBD1|TRBJ1-2
CASRSSRQGSLNAYTF
TGTGCCAGCAGGTCTTCCAGACAGGGGAGTCTCAATGCCTACACCTTC
>many|TRBV20-1|TRBD1|TRBJ2-3
CSALRQGATDTQYF
TGCAGTGCTCTCCGACAGGGGGCAACAGATACGCAGTATTTT
>many|TRBV4-2|TRBD2|TRBJ2-7
CASSQESGTSGSYEQYF
TGTGCCAGCAGCCAAGAGAGCGGGACTAGCGGCTCCTACGAGCAGTACTTC
>-|TRBV7-7|TRBD2|TRBJ2-3
CPSSLVPLAGVGDTQYF
TGTCCCAGCAGCTTAGTTCCCCTAGCGGGGGTGGGAGATACGCAGTATTTT
>-|TRBV11-2|TRBD2|TRBJ2-1
CASSFTTGTSGSSYNEQFF
TGTGCCAGCAGCTTTACCACAGGGACTAGCGGGAGCTCCTACAATGAGCAGTTCTTC
>-|TRBV6-2/TRBV6-3|-|TRBJ2-1
CASTAGSYSF
TGTGCCAGCACCGCAGGCTCCTACTCCTTC
>many|TRBV20-1|-|TRBJ1-1
CSARGGTRANTEAFF
TGCAGTGCTAGAGGCGGTACCAGGGCAAACACTGAAGCTTTCTTT
>many|TRBV11-2|TRBD1|TRBJ1-2
CASSRGRGGYTF
TGTGCCAGCAGTCGCGGCAGGGGGGGCTACACCTTC
>many|TRBV12-3/TRBV12-4|-|TRBJ1-1
CASSSGRSNTEAFF
TGTGCCAGCAGTTCGGGACGGTCGAACACTGAAGCTTTCTTT
>few|TRBV6-5|-|TRBJ1-1
CASSGRGDMNTEAFF
TGTGCCAGCAGTGGTCGGGGCGACATGAACACTGAAGCTTTCTTT
>few|TRBV11-2|TRBD1|TRBJ2-3
CASSPSTGVDTQYF
TGTGCCAGCAGCCCGAGCACAGGGGTCGATACGCAGTATTTT
>-|TRBV29-1|TRBD2|TRBJ2-3
CSVEDQGELAGPTDTQYF
TGCAGCGTTGAAGATCAGGGGGAGCTAGCGGGGCCCACAGATACGCAGTATTTT
>many|TRBV10-3|TRBD2|TRBJ2-3
CATTLGQRGTITDTQYF
TGTGCCACAACACTTGGGCAGCGGGGGACCATCACAGATACGCAGTATTTT
>many|TRBV20-1|-|TRBJ1-6
CSAYSYNSPLHF
TGCAGTGCTTACTCCTATAATTCACCCCTCCACTTT